This is a list of T cell receptor beta chains from one sample in a study of vaccination and CD4 T cells after COVID-19. TCRdb itself ran the PCR reads through MiXCR, one entry per CDR3 protein. Of some 21,000 distinct CDR3 sequences detected, under 65% appear once; the ten largest clones hold roughly 9.1%. Their antigen targets remain unknown. The sequenced material came from CD4+ T cells from blood, cultured in vitro. The receptors here all came from a human donor who had recovered from COVID-19. CDR3s include the opening cysteine and the closing phenylalanine or tryptophan. Each record gives: V gene, clone size, J gene, CDR3 protein. Rows may omit the clone size; those that give it use once, few, many or a size class.

v_gene: TRBV10-1; abundance: .; j_gene: TRBJ2-1; CDR3aa: CASSDPGQGYNEQFF
v_gene: TRBV7-6; abundance: .; j_gene: TRBJ2-2; CDR3aa: CASSTRQGGNTGELFF
v_gene: TRBV20-1; abundance: .; j_gene: TRBJ2-1; CDR3aa: CSARGVATNEQFF
v_gene: TRBV19; abundance: .; j_gene: TRBJ1-2; CDR3aa: CASSIGSGAGYGYTF
v_gene: TRBV5-4; abundance: .; j_gene: TRBJ1-2; CDR3aa: CASSSLTGGDPHGYTF
v_gene: TRBV5-1; abundance: .; j_gene: TRBJ2-2; CDR3aa: CASSFLGTGSGELFF
v_gene: TRBV20-1; abundance: .; j_gene: TRBJ2-2; CDR3aa: CSARRTSGGNTGELFF
v_gene: TRBV11-1; abundance: once; j_gene: TRBJ2-3; CDR3aa: CASSHRRTIAGGPTDTQYF
v_gene: TRBV6-1; abundance: once; j_gene: TRBJ2-3; CDR3aa: CASSRNGGTDTQYF
v_gene: TRBV6-1; abundance: .; j_gene: TRBJ1-3; CDR3aa: CASSPRTGASSGNTIYF
v_gene: TRBV5-8; abundance: .; j_gene: TRBJ2-5; CDR3aa: CASRRGTGNQETQYF
v_gene: TRBV7-9; abundance: .; j_gene: TRBJ2-5; CDR3aa: CASGKRYQETQYF
v_gene: TRBV28; abundance: .; j_gene: TRBJ2-5; CDR3aa: CASTPARLAGGRETQYF
v_gene: TRBV10-3; abundance: .; j_gene: TRBJ1-1; CDR3aa: CAISVQGNTEAFF
v_gene: TRBV2; abundance: few; j_gene: TRBJ1-5; CDR3aa: CASKAQGVINQPQHF
v_gene: TRBV7-9; abundance: few; j_gene: TRBJ1-1; CDR3aa: CASSFTGTTNTEAFF
v_gene: TRBV12-3/TRBV12-4; abundance: .; j_gene: TRBJ2-1; CDR3aa: CASSLIEGGEQFF
v_gene: TRBV7-8; abundance: few; j_gene: TRBJ2-3; CDR3aa: CASSLAGATDTQYF
v_gene: TRBV19; abundance: .; j_gene: TRBJ1-2; CDR3aa: CASSQSPGGSGYTF
v_gene: TRBV20-1; abundance: .; j_gene: TRBJ2-3; CDR3aa: CSARDPSYSTDTQYF
v_gene: TRBV20-1; abundance: .; j_gene: TRBJ2-1; CDR3aa: CSAKSGRKNPSSYNEQFF
v_gene: TRBV6-1; abundance: .; j_gene: TRBJ1-1; CDR3aa: CASSSEGGQTEAFF